This T cell receptor (beta chain) was sequenced for a study of shared clonotypes between healthy human individuals. As for the study in general: CD8 memory received one plate per donor, CD8 naive two, CD4 memory three and CD4 naive three.

The CDR3 is made up of 15 amino acids. The trim removed 3 bases at V and 1 base at J, leaving 1 base unmatched. Germline values: CDR1 SEHNR, CDR2 FQNEAQ (reference sequence). Study-level points and caveats: In contrast to clonotypes shared by all four donors, non-shared clonotypes had lower generation probabilities.

Sorted subsets were amplified in replicate PCRs using around 220 ng DNA, about 30,000 T cell genomes. Only in-frame clones appear in the TCRdb table, and some are missing; sequencing was by immunoSEQ multiplex PCR. Of about 600,000 clones listed, roughly 97% are singletons. Comments on this clone: Its cognate antigen is unknown.

The origin of this receptor is a woman aged 25 to 45 in good health. Sequencing used naive CD4+ T cells sorted from blood. Noted subset: CD45RA+ positively selected. V and J are TRBV7-9 and TRBJ2-3; 10 bases match TRBD2. CDR3 sequence: CASSFGLAGTDTQYF. In DNA, the CDR3 is TGTGCCAGCAGCTTCGGACTAGCGGGCACAGATACGCAGTATTTT.